This T cell receptor beta chain was identified in a study of human T cells and chemical hapten exposure. Whole-study context: Researchers reported sensitizing a roughly 2 cm by roughly 2 cm upper inner arm skin site with 2% DPC. All patients underwent weekly scalp dosing with diphenylcyclopropenone for the full roughly 25-week study.

This CDR3 has 17 residues. Trimming stripped 4 bases from V and 4 bases from J, with 22 bases between. Each CDR3 protein gets one entry after TCRdb re-called the RACE reads with MiXCR. The sample records tens of thousands of distinct CDR3 sequences, about 11% being singletons. This clonotype was seen at least ten times. Its antigen is not identified. Noted time point: pre-sensitization, week 0. Treatment denoted: therapeutic diphenylcyclopropenone sensitization with weekly scalp DPC. Findings of the study overall: TCRs exceeding a frequency of 1 in 1000 stayed unchanged under DPC sensitization.

This chain joins TRBV12-3 or TRBV12-4 and TRBJ1-1; D might be TRBD1 (5 bases). This TCR derives from a man younger than 40 with alopecia areata. Some clones in this sample may be carry-over from other donors' samples. This sample comprised whole blood, obtained in connection with sensitization to the hapten diphenylcyclopropenone (DPC). The CDR3 sequence: CASSSLKANPGTTEAFF. The CDR3 nucleotides read TGTGCCAGCAGTTCCCTGAAGGCGAACCCCGGGACCACTGAAGCTTTCTTT.